Detailed here is one T cell receptor (beta chain). TCRdb keeps only in-frame clones here, not all; method: immunoSEQ multiplex PCR. In the table there are 2 million or so clones, 95% of which are singletons. This CDR3 is built from 14 residues. Per germline, CDR1 SNHLY and CDR2 FYNNEI. V lost 8 bases to trimming and J lost 4 bases; unmatched junction nucleotides: 7. This entry belongs to a study of shared clonotypes between healthy human individuals. Study overall: The donor group consisted of two women and a few men, aged 18 to 49.

The source material was naive CD4+ T cells sorted from blood. Documented subset: CD45RA+ positively selected. The TCR originated in a man younger than 35 in good health. The chain employs TRBV2 and TRBJ2-3; TRBD1 matches 9 bases. The CDR3 DNA sequence: TGTGCCAGCGAACCGGGACAGGGAGCAGATACGCAGTATTTT. Translated, it gives CASEPGQGADTQYF.